This entry lists 25 T cell receptor delta chains sequenced from one sample in a study of gammadelta T cells in human blood. TCRdb made new clone calls on the RT-PCR reads using CATT. The table lists 1,500 to 2,000 delta-chain clones, about 6.5% of them singletons. Material for sequencing was non-Vgamma9Vdelta2 gamma-delta T cells from fetal blood. These receptors came from a human fetus.

Note on this clone: Only one base separates this from a far larger clonotype, so it likely reflects a read error. V gene TRAV29/DV5 combines with J gene TRDJ2; 9 bases agree with TRDD3. This CDR3 comprises 15 residues. The V and J ends lost 0 bases and 0 bases, in that order; junction bases with no gene match: 0. CDR1 is NSMFDY, CDR2 ISSIKDK, per germline. The CDR3 loop is CAASVGDTLTAQLFF. DNA for the CDR3: TGTGCAGCAAGCGTGGGGGATACTTTGACAGCACAACTCTTCTTT.

The chain links TRAV29/DV5 to TRDJ2; TRDD3 agrees at 8 bases. V was clipped by 3 bases and J by 2 bases; unmatched bases: 0. The CDR3 is 13 residues long. Germline V gives CDR1 NSMFDY, CDR2 ISSIKDK. The CDR3 spells CAATGGLTAQLFF. The DNA of the CDR3 is TGTGCAGCAACTGGGGGATTGACAGCACAACTCTTCTTT.

In its sample, this clone is medium-sized (0.01 to 0.1%). The J segment is TRDJ1; no V gene was assigned; TRDD3 is the table's D call and was not checked against the DNA. The CDR3 is 17 residues long. CDR3 residues: CAVDVRTGGYGTDKLIF. The CDR3 DNA sequence: TGTGCCGTGGACGTGCGTACTGGGGGATACGGAACCGATAAACTCATCTTT.

This clone was seen more than once but under ten times. A far larger clone differs by one base, so this is likely a read error. The chain couples TRDV1 to TRDJ1, with 7 bases lining up with TRDD3. Germline loops: CDR1 TSWWSYY, CDR2 QGS. The CDR3 contains 14 residues. As DNA, the CDR3 is TGTGCAGCAAGCGCTGGGGGGTACACCGACAAACTCATCTTT. Its translation: CAASAGGYTDKLIF.

This clone was seen a handful of times. A much larger clone sits a single nucleotide away, making a read error possible. Distinct nucleotide sequences in the sample also encode this CDR3. This rearrangement joins TRDV3 to TRDJ2, with 9 bases fitting TRDD3. Germline trimming cut 2 bases from V and 13 bases from J; bases unmatched to any gene: 11. The V gene's germline CDR1 is TVYSNPD and CDR2 GDNSRS (reference sequence). The CDR3 loop spans 13 amino acids. The CDR3 nucleotides read TGTGCCTTTGGTCACTGGGGGACAGGTAGACTCTTCTTT. Its translation: CAFGHWGTGRLFF.

In this sample, this clone is medium-sized (0.01 to 0.1%). The chain couples TRAV38-2/DV8 to TRDJ1, with 11 bases matching TRDD3. J lost 1 base, V lost 1 base, and 12 bases had no gene match. The germline gives CDR1 TSESDYY, CDR2 QEAYKQQN. The CDR3 is made up of 19 amino acids. Here the CDR3 reads CAYRSLPVLGDRGTDKLIF. The CDR3 nucleotides are TGTGCTTATAGGAGCCTTCCCGTACTGGGGGATAGAGGCACCGATAAACTCATCTTT.

This clone is categorized as large (0.1 to 1%). The identical CDR3 is also encoded by other nucleotide sequences in the sample. The chain couples TRDV3 to TRDJ3; 10 bases match TRDD3. There are 16 residues in the CDR3. The germline gives CDR1 TVYSNPD, CDR2 GDNSRS (reference sequence). J lost 0 bases, V lost 1 base, and 0 bases had no gene match. Written as DNA, the CDR3 is TGTGCCTTTACTGGGGGATACTCCTGGGACACCCGACAGATGTTTTTC. Translation: CAFTGGYSWDTRQMFF. Drawing the rest from reference TRDV3 and TRDJ3, the complete variable domain is CDKVTQSSPDQTVASGSEVVLLCTYDTVYSNPDLFWYRIRPDYSFQFVFYGDNSRSEGADFTQGRFSVKHILTQKAFHLVISPVRTEDSATYYCAFTGGYSWDTRQMFFGTGIKLFVEP.

About this clone itself: The protein held in TCRdb is that of a much larger clone and does not match this DNA's translation at residue 12, likely because of a read error; the protein shown is translated from the DNA. The chain combines TRDV1 with TRDJ2, with 9 bases aligning to TRDD3. Germline CDR1 TSWWSYY, CDR2 QGS. The CDR3 covers 16 residues. The chain's CDR3 is CALGEFLLGETTQLFF. The DNA of the CDR3 is TGTGCTCTTGGGGAATTCCTACTGGGGGAGACAACACAACTCTTCTTT.

In this sample, this clone turned up a few times. The chain couples TRDV2 to TRDJ3; 10 nucleotides align to TRDD3. The V segment lost 0 bases and the J segment 0 bases; nucleotides outside the gene matches: 10. The CDR3 runs to 21 residues. The germline gives CDR1 GEAIGNYY, CDR2 EKD. The CDR3 region is CACDTKGWGIQSSWDTRQMFF. The DNA of the CDR3 is TGTGCCTGTGACACCAAAGGGTGGGGGATACAGAGCTCCTGGGACACCCGACAGATGTTTTTC.

V and J are TRDV1 and TRDJ1, with 10 bases lining up with TRDD3. V trimming: 1 base; J trimming: 6 bases; junction bases outside the gene matches: 2. The CDR3 spans 14 residues. CDR1 is TSWWSYY and CDR2 is QGS in the germline V gene. The CDR3 bases are TGTGCTCTTGGGGAACCTACTGGGGGATATAAACTCATCTTT. As protein: CALGEPTGGYKLIF.

This clone was recorded once. A much larger clone differs from this one at a single base, so this may be a read error. The gene calls are TRDV1 and TRDJ3; 9 nucleotides line up with TRDD3. No J gene was available from TCRdb, and it was assigned here by a germline match of the DNA. CDR1 is TSWWSYY, CDR2 QGS, per germline. The V segment lost 1 base and the J segment 2 bases; nucleotides outside the gene matches: 3. This CDR3 comprises 18 residues. The CDR3 DNA is TGTGCTCTTGGGGAACCAGGGGATACGCCCTGGGACACCCGACAGATGTTTTTC. It specifies CALGEPGDTPWDTRQMFF.

About this clone itself: A read error likely explains this, since a far larger clone differs by one base. In the same sample, other DNA sequences code for this CDR3. V usage is TRDV3 and J usage is TRDJ1; 9 positions agree with TRDD3. CDR3 size: 12 residues. Germline V gene sequence: CDR1 TVYSNPD, CDR2 GDNSRS (reference sequence). CDR3 in DNA: TGTGCCTTTGGGGGATACACAGATAAACTCATCTTT. It specifies CAFGGYTDKLIF.

This clone turned up a few times. A far larger clone is off by one base, so a read error is likely. V and J are TRDV1 and TRDJ3; 10 nucleotides align to TRDD3. The germline V gene has CDR1 TSWWSYY and CDR2 QGS. V lost 0 bases, J lost 2 bases, and 1 base stayed unmatched. The CDR3 contains 18 residues. CDR3 nucleotide sequence: TGTGCTCTTGGGGAACTACTGGGGGATCCCTGGGACACCCGACAGATGTTTTTC. This sequence encodes CALGELLGDPWDTRQMFF.

By share, this clone ranks as medium-sized (0.01 to 0.1%). This sequence joins TRDV1 and TRDJ2; weak D call: TRDD3 (6 bases). The germline V gene encodes CDR1 TSWWSYY and CDR2 QGS. V was pared by 5 bases and J by 0 bases, with 13 bases between. This CDR3 region has 16 residues. CDR3 coding DNA: TGTGCTCTTGGGAATTTGGGGGGAGCTTTGACAGCACAACTCTTCTTT. Protein: CALGNLGGALTAQLFF.

Points on this clone: Given a far larger clone just one base away, this is likely a sequencing read error. This sequence joins TRDV1 and TRDJ3, with 11 positions matching TRDD3. TCRdb is silent on the J gene; assignment here came from matching the DNA to germline. J lost 5 bases, V lost 5 bases, and 11 bases had no gene match. The CDR3 totals 19 residues. Germline-derived CDR1 and CDR2 are TSWWSYY and QGS. The CDR3 nucleotides are TGTGCTCTTGGGAGGCCTACTGGGGGATATGCCCGGGACACCCGACAGATGTTTTTC. This gives the protein CALGRPTGGYARDTRQMFF.

This clone ranks as medium-sized. Other nucleotide sequences from this sample produce the same CDR3. The chain couples TRDV1 to TRDJ3; the match to TRDD3 covers 10 bases. The CDR3 length is 18 residues. The trim removed 0 bases at V and 2 bases at J, leaving 1 base unmatched. The germline CDR1 and CDR2 sequences are TSWWSYY and QGS. The CDR3 DNA is TGTGCTCTTGGGGAACTGGGGGATACGCCCTGGGACACCCGACAGATGTTTTTC. Protein: CALGELGDTPWDTRQMFF.

Within the sample, this clone is medium-sized. Other DNA sequences in the same sample also yield this CDR3. V usage is TRDV2 and J usage is TRDJ2; D is unclear. The V gene's germline CDR1 is GEAIGNYY and CDR2 EKD. The V gene lost 0 bases and the J gene lost 4 bases, with 2 bases spanning the gap. The CDR3 is 12 amino acids. The CDR3 sequence: CACDTGTAQLFF. The CDR3 nucleotides are TGTGCCTGTGACACCGGGACAGCACAACTCTTCTTT.

By sample share, this clone is large (0.1 to 1%). This rearrangement joins TRDV1 to TRDJ2; 7 nucleotides line up with TRDD3. The germline CDR1 and CDR2 sequences are TSWWSYY and QGS. V shed 2 bases, J shed 4 bases, and the junction held 4 bases outside the gene matches. This CDR3 comprises 15 residues. CDR3 sequence reads: CALGEFYWGTAQLFF. CDR3 in DNA: TGTGCTCTTGGGGAATTTTACTGGGGGACAGCACAACTCTTCTTT.

This clone is labeled large. Other DNA sequences in the sample encode the same CDR3. The chain joins TRDV3 to TRDJ2, with D tentatively TRDD3 (6 bases). CDR1 TVYSNPD and CDR2 GDNSRS come from the germline V gene (reference sequence). This CDR3 contains 12 residues. V was trimmed by 2 bases and J by 3 bases, leaving 7 bases between them. Written as DNA, the CDR3 is TGTGCCTTTGGGGGACTGACAGCACAACTCTTCTTT. It codes for CAFGGLTAQLFF.

By frequency in the sample, this clone is medium-sized. The V gene is TRDV3, the J gene TRDJ2, with TRDD3 matching over 8 bases. The CDR3 loop spans 12 amino acids. V was clipped by 4 bases and J by 2 bases; unmatched bases: 0. Germline V gives CDR1 TVYSNPD, CDR2 GDNSRS (reference sequence). The CDR3 spells CASGGLTAQLFF. CDR3 sequence (DNA): TGTGCCTCTGGGGGATTGACAGCACAACTCTTCTTT.

In this sample, this clone is medium-sized. The sample carries other DNA sequences with the same CDR3. The chain employs TRAV29/DV5 and TRDJ2, with 9 bases that match TRDD3. This CDR3 has 15 amino acids. CDR1 is NSMFDY, CDR2 ISSIKDK, per germline. The trim removed 1 base at V and 0 bases at J, leaving 1 base unmatched. CDR3 in DNA: TGTGCAGCAAGCTGGGGATACGCTTTGACAGCACAACTCTTCTTT. Its protein product is CAASWGYALTAQLFF.

Relative to its sample, this clone is large (0.1 to 1%). The genes are TRAV23/DV6 and TRDJ1; 10 nucleotides line up with TRDD3. The CDR3 contains 15 residues. CDR1 NTAFDY and CDR2 IRPDVSE come from the germline V gene (reference sequence). V was clipped by 7 bases and J by 0 bases; unmatched bases: 9. In DNA form, the CDR3 reads TGTGCAATGAGCCTTACTGGGGGATACACCGATAAACTCATCTTT. Its translation is CAMSLTGGYTDKLIF.

This clone appeared a few times. V and J are TRDV1 and TRDJ1, with 7 bases matching TRDD3. Germline-derived CDR1 and CDR2 are TSWWSYY and QGS. The length of the CDR3 is 19 residues. V lost 0 bases to trimming and J lost 2 bases; unmatched junction nucleotides: 15. CDR3 amino acids: CALGELPLRVGDKTDKLIF. The DNA for the CDR3 is TGTGCTCTTGGGGAACTACCTCTACGTGTAGGGGATAAGACCGATAAACTCATCTTT.

By its share, this clone is medium-sized. The rearrangement uses TRAV29/DV5 and TRDJ2, with 9 bases lining up with TRDD3. The ends lost 4 bases at V and 0 bases at J; junction bases unmatched: 1. CDR3 length: 14 amino acids. Germline V gene sequence: CDR1 NSMFDY, CDR2 ISSIKDK. CDR3 residues: CAAGGIPLTAQLFF. DNA for the CDR3: TGTGCAGCAGGGGGGATACCTTTGACAGCACAACTCTTCTTT.

V and J are TRDV1 and TRDJ1; TRDD3 matches at 8 bases. CDR3 length: 18 amino acids. Germline loops: CDR1 TSWWSYY, CDR2 QGS. V shed 5 bases, J shed 0 bases, and the junction held 14 bases outside the gene matches. CDR3 nucleotides: TGTGCTCTTGGGTTTCCCAGAACTGGGGGCCTCTACACCGATAAACTCATCTTT. This encodes CALGFPRTGGLYTDKLIF.